This TCR beta chain was found in a study of cytomegalovirus exposure and HLA in healthy donors. All the people who gave samples were healthy bone marrow donors. The germline V gene has CDR1 SGHTA and CDR2 FQGNSA. This CDR3 has 15 amino acids. Trimming took off 5 bases at V and 2 bases at J, with 13 bases between the two ends. Findings and caveats of the study: Among the CMV-associated chains, a few were confirmed in vitro as specific for CMV antigens. Within a later analysis, the majority of CMV-associated TCR beta chains appeared HLA-restricted. Accounts indicate the classifier identified cytomegalovirus status with strong specificity and sensitivity.

Both 60 Vbeta primers and 13 Jbeta primers went into the PCR. Method: immunoSEQ multiplex PCR; TCRdb's copy keeps in-frame clones and lacks some. The sample includes some 200,000 clones, 85% to 90% of them seen just once. In regard to this clone: Its target is unknown.

The material sequenced was PBMCs. The chain is built from TRBV7-2 and TRBJ1-3, with D tentatively TRBD1 (5 bases). This clonotype was sampled from a woman in her late teens or twenties in good health and CMV-seronegative. The CDR3 region has the DNA TGTGCCAGCAGCCCCGGCGGGGGTACTGGAAACACCATATATTTT. This translates into CASSPGGGTGNTIYF.